These 11 T cell receptor beta chains originate from one sample sequenced in a study of OX40 agonist ivuxolimab in advanced cancers. Clones were read by immunoSEQ multiplex PCR, and TCRdb kept only the in-frame ones, dropping some. The table includes about 98,000 clones, about 92% detected once. This specimen was CD4+ or CD8+ T cells sorted from blood, taken in a trial of the OX40 agonist ivuxolimab. These receptors originate from an adult with an advanced solid tumor such as melanoma, head and neck, liver or kidney cancer.

The rearrangement joins TRBV28 to TRBJ2-1; D might be TRBD2 (6 bases). The germline V and J ends were trimmed by 8 bases and 5 bases, with 19 bases remaining between them. Germline loops: CDR1 MDHEN, CDR2 SYDVKM. CDR3 size: 15 residues. CDR3 DNA: TGTGCCAGCGGACCCAGGTGGGGGGAGGACAATGAGCAGTTCTTC. Protein sequence: CASGPRWGEDNEQFF.

The rearrangement uses TRBV6-1 and TRBJ2-1; TRBD2 matches 7 bases. Germline V gene data show CDR1 as MNHNS and CDR2 as SASEGT. V dropped 5 bases and J dropped 5; count of bases not matched to a gene: 9. The CDR3 is 15 amino acids. The CDR3 DNA is TGTGCCAGCAGTAAATCCCGGGACTACCACAATGAGCAGTTCTTC. Amino acid sequence: CASSKSRDYHNEQFF.

This sequence joins TRBV6-1 and TRBJ2-7; 7 bases line up with TRBD2. CDR3 length: 13 amino acids. Germline assignment: CDR1 MNHNS and CDR2 SASEGT. DNA for the CDR3: TGTGCTTCTCGAGCGGGAACCTACTACGAGCAGTACTTC. Its protein product is CASRAGTYYEQYF.

The V gene is TRBV20-1, the J gene TRBJ2-5; D remains unclear. V lost 8 bases to trimming and J lost 1 base, with 2 bases between them. The CDR3 totals 9 residues. Germline V gene data show CDR1 as DFQATT and CDR2 as SNEGSKA (reference sequence). The CDR3 DNA reads as TGCAGTACCCAAGAGACCCAGTACTTC. It encodes CSTQETQYF.

V gene TRBV7-3 combines with J gene TRBJ2-1; TRBD2 might be the D (6 bases). CDR1 is SGHTA and CDR2 is FQGTGA in the germline V gene. V was pared by 5 bases and J by 6 bases, with 11 bases between. CDR3 length: 13 residues. The chain's CDR3 is CASSDTSPNEQFF. For the CDR3, the DNA is TGTGCCAGCAGCGATACTAGCCCCAATGAGCAGTTCTTC.

The chain links TRBV5-1 to TRBJ2-6, with 7 bases fitting TRBD2. The CDR3 is 16 amino acids. Germline assignment: CDR1 SGHRS and CDR2 YFSETQ. The V and J ends lost 3 bases and 0 bases, in that order; junction bases with no gene match: 3. CDR3 sequence reads: CASSSGGSSGANVLTF. CDR3 coding DNA: TGCGCCAGCAGCTCAGGCGGGAGCTCTGGGGCCAACGTCCTGACTTTC. Supplemented by reference TRBV5-1 and TRBJ2-6, the full variable domain reads KAGVTQTPRYLIKTRGQQVTLSCSPISGHRSVSWYQQTPGQGLQFLFEYFSETQRNKGNFPGRFSGRQFSNSRSEMNVSTLELGDSALYLCASSSGGSSGANVLTFGAGSRLTVL.

The chain recombines TRBV30 with TRBJ1-2; no clear D gene. V lost 8 bases and J lost 4, with 14 bases in between. The germline CDR1 and CDR2 sequences are GTSNPN and SVGIG (reference sequence). The CDR3 spans 12 residues. This chain's CDR3 is CAGSRAVYGYTF. The CDR3 DNA sequence: TGTGCCGGAAGTAGGGCAGTCTATGGCTACACCTTC. The variable domain in full, completed from reference TRBV30 and TRBJ1-2, reads SQTIHQWPATLVQPVGSPLSLECTVEGTSNPNLYWYRQAAGRGLQLLFYSVGIGQISSEVPQNLSASRPQDRQFILSSKKLLLSDSGFYLCAGSRAVYGYTFGSGTRLTVV.

This clone has a single count. V is TRBV6-5 and J is TRBJ1-1; a possible D gene is TRBD1 (5 bases). With 0 bases removed from V and 4 bases from J, the gap between germline ends came to 9 bases. Germline V gene data show CDR1 as MNHEY and CDR2 as SVGAGI. The CDR3 runs to 14 residues. CDR3 coding DNA: TGTGCCAGCAGTTACTCGATCGGGGGCACTGAAGCTTTCTTT. It encodes CASSYSIGGTEAFF.

The V and J genes are TRBV6-5 and TRBJ2-2; D unresolved. The CDR3 covers 12 residues. Germline CDR1 and CDR2: MNHEY and SVGAGI. V dropped 6 bases and J dropped 5 bases, with 7 bases sitting between them. CDR3: CASSLLTGELFF. CDR3 sequence (DNA): TGTGCCAGCAGCCTCCTTACCGGGGAGCTGTTTTTT.

This rearrangement joins TRBV6-6 to TRBJ2-5; D might be TRBD1 (6 bases). CDR1 MNHNY and CDR2 SVGAGI come from the germline V gene (reference sequence). V lost 6 bases and J lost 1, with 12 bases in between. The CDR3 spans 14 residues. The DNA of the CDR3 is TGTGCCAGCAGAGAGACAGGTTCCCAAGAGACCCAGTACTTC. Translating gives CASRETGSQETQYF.

The chain recombines TRBV4-1 with TRBJ2-5; D possibly corresponds to TRBD2 (6 bases). The CDR3 has 16 residues. V was pared by 3 bases and J by 2 bases, with 16 bases between. Germline values: CDR1 MGHRA, CDR2 YSYEKL. CDR3 region: CASSHEPRRGQETQYF. The DNA of the CDR3 is TGCGCCAGCAGCCACGAACCAAGGAGGGGTCAAGAGACCCAGTACTTC.